This entry lists 24 T cell receptor beta chains sequenced from one sample in a study of T-cell memory formation after mild COVID-19. Using its own MiXCR run on the 5' RACE reads, TCRdb lists one record per CDR3 protein. The top ten clones hold around an eighth of a sample with roughly 150,000 distinct CDR3 sequences, more than 14% of them seen once. The specimen was PBMCs or a T cell subset sorted from them (not recorded which). These receptors all stem from an adult woman who had mild COVID-19 (a few samples of this study predate the infection). Cell type and time point are not known.

The gene calls are TRBV27 and TRBJ2-7; 8 bases line up with TRBD1. This CDR3 has 14 amino acids. Germline trimming cut 5 bases from V and 5 bases from J; bases unmatched to any gene: 8. The V gene's germline CDR1 is MNHEY and CDR2 SMNVEV (reference sequence). The CDR3 sequence: CASSTVDRENEQYF. CDR3 DNA: TGTGCCAGCAGTACCGTGGACAGGGAAAACGAGCAGTACTTC.

The J gene is TRBJ1-5, the V gene TRBV20-1, with a possible D match to TRBD1 (5 bases). CDR3 size: 15 residues. In germline, CDR1 is DFQATT, CDR2 SNEGSKA (reference sequence). The ends were cut back, 8 bases at V and 3 bases at J, with 20 bases in the middle. The CDR3 nucleotides read TGCAGTCTGCCCGTGAGTCAGGGCCCCAATCAGCCCCAGCATTTT. Protein: CSLPVSQGPNQPQHF.

The chain recombines TRBV7-2 with TRBJ2-7; possible D gene TRBD2, 6 bases. The CDR3 runs 12 residues. The V end was cut by 6 bases, the J end by 6 bases, with 12 bases between. Germline CDR1 is SGHTA and CDR2 is FQGNSA. The DNA for the CDR3 is TGTGCCAGCAGTCCGTGGGGAGGCGAGCAGTACTTC. This codes for CASSPWGGEQYF.

This clonotype was observed many times. This chain uses TRBV12-3 or TRBV12-4 with TRBJ2-1, with 12 bases lining up with TRBD2. V trimming: 5 bases; J trimming: 9 bases; junction bases outside the gene matches: 11. CDR3 length equals 16 residues. The CDR3 sequence: CASSPAGLAGLGEQFF. CDR3 coding DNA: TGTGCCAGCAGTCCTGCTGGACTAGCGGGGTTAGGTGAGCAGTTCTTC.

The chain combines TRBV18 with TRBJ2-5; 7 bases map to TRBD2. The CDR3 sequence is 17 residues long. Trimming removed 3 bases from V and 2 bases from J; junction bases left unmatched: 12. In germline, CDR1 is KGHSH, CDR2 LQKENI. CDR3 in amino acids: CASSPREAGSTQETQYF. DNA for the CDR3: TGTGCCAGCTCACCCCGGGAAGCGGGGAGTACTCAAGAGACCCAGTACTTC.

The rearrangement uses TRBV27 and TRBJ2-7, with 11 nucleotides matching TRBD1. Germline V lookup: CDR1 MNHEY, CDR2 SMNVEV (reference sequence). V trimming: 4 bases; J trimming: 6 bases; junction bases outside the gene matches: 11. There are 16 residues in the CDR3. The CDR3 DNA sequence: TGTGCCAGCAGTTCGGCCGGGACAGGGGGTGGTAGCGAGCAGTACTTC. The encoded protein is CASSSAGTGGGSEQYF.

This clonotype was observed a handful of times. The CDR3 sequence is CASSLRFRENTEAFF. The CDR3 DNA reads as TGTGCCAGCAGCTTAAGGTTCAGGGAGAACACTGAAGCTTTCTTT. This sequence joins TRBV7-9 and TRBJ1-1; perhaps TRBD1 as D (5 bases). The CDR3 sequence is 15 residues long. V was cut by 2 bases and J by 1 base, with 11 bases left in between. Germline values: CDR1 SEHNR, CDR2 FQNEAQ (reference sequence).

The sample holds a few counts of this clonotype. The rearrangement links TRBV6-2 or TRBV6-3 to TRBJ2-7; D remains ambiguous. The CDR3 totals 15 residues. The V gene lost 0 bases and the J gene lost 0 bases, with 9 bases spanning the gap. Per the germline V gene, CDR1 is MNHEY and CDR2 is SVGEGT. CDR3 loop: CASSYSLVTSYEQYF. CDR3 DNA: TGTGCCAGCAGTTACTCCCTCGTTACCTCCTACGAGCAGTACTTC.

The gene calls are TRBV15 and TRBJ2-5, with a tentative D call TRBD2 (6 bases). The CDR3 is 15 amino acids. Germline CDR1 is LNHNV and CDR2 is YYDKDF (reference sequence). Trimming took 1 base from V and 5 from J, leaving 14 bases between them. CDR3 nucleotides: TGTGCCACCAGCAGAGGGCGGAGGGGACTGGAGACCCAGTACTTC. Translating gives CATSRGRRGLETQYF.

The sample holds a few counts of this clonotype. This chain links TRBV6-5 with TRBJ1-1; D is undetermined. CDR1 and CDR2 from the germline V gene are MNHEY and SVGAGI. The V end lost 2 bases, the J end lost 2 bases, and 6 bases lay between the germline ends. The CDR3 length is 13 residues. CDR3 coding DNA: TGTGCCAGCAGTTACGCGGGTAACACTGAAGCTTTCTTT. Residues: CASSYAGNTEAFF.

The sample holds many counts of this clonotype. This rearrangement joins TRBV18 to TRBJ1-1; TRBD1 might be the D (5 bases). The CDR3 has 12 residues. Germline V lookup: CDR1 KGHSH, CDR2 LQKENI. The V end was cut by 3 bases, the J end by 8 bases, with 10 bases between. As DNA, the CDR3 is TGTGCCAGCTCACCGTCAGGGTTAGAAGCTTTCTTT. Its translation: CASSPSGLEAFF.

This clonotype came up a few times. The gene calls are TRBV9 and TRBJ2-1; 8 nucleotides line up with TRBD2. Germline-derived CDR1 and CDR2 are SGDLS and YYNGEE. The J segment lost 4 bases and the V segment lost 0 bases, leaving 6 bases of the junction unmatched. This CDR3 has 16 amino acids. DNA of the CDR3: TGTGCCAGCAGCGTAGAAGATAGCGGGACTTACAATGAGCAGTTCTTC. Its translation is CASSVEDSGTYNEQFF.

This clonotype was counted between two and nine times. J is TRBJ2-1 and V is TRBV6-2 or TRBV6-3; 8 positions match TRBD1. V shed 6 bases, J shed 9 bases, and the junction held 7 bases outside the gene matches. Per germline, CDR1 MNHEY and CDR2 SVGEGT. The CDR3 sequence is 13 residues long. CDR3 protein: CASRADRVGEQFF. The CDR3, as DNA: TGTGCCAGCAGGGCGGACAGGGTGGGTGAGCAGTTCTTC.

In this sample, this clonotype turned up once. The rearrangement links TRBV12-3 or TRBV12-4 to TRBJ2-3; weak D call: TRBD1 (5 bases). This CDR3 contains 15 residues. Trimming shortened V by 6 bases and J by 1 base, and 14 bases separated the two germline ends. CDR3 residues: CASSQTTARTDTQYF. The CDR3 DNA is TGTGCCAGCAGCCAGACGACAGCCCGCACAGATACGCAGTATTTT.

This clonotype was seen at least ten times. The rearrangement links TRBV12-3 or TRBV12-4 to TRBJ1-5, with TRBD1 matching 9 bases. This CDR3 comprises 16 residues. V shed 2 bases, J shed 0 bases, and the junction held 2 bases outside the gene matches. This CDR3 reads CASSLWTGVSNQPQHF. The CDR3 DNA follows: TGTGCCAGCAGTTTATGGACAGGGGTTAGCAATCAGCCCCAGCATTTT.

This chain connects TRBV30 to TRBJ2-1, with TRBD2 matching 9 bases. Germline trimming cut 5 bases from V and 10 bases from J; bases unmatched to any gene: 3. The CDR3 sequence is 11 residues long. Germline CDR1 GTSNPN, CDR2 SVGIG (reference sequence). The DNA of the CDR3 is TGTGCCTGGGCTGGGACTAGCGAGCAGTTCTTC. This sequence encodes CAWAGTSEQFF.

The chain links TRBV5-8 to TRBJ2-7, with a weak D call TRBD2 (5 bases). The CDR3 totals 15 residues. The V gene's germline CDR1 is SGHTS and CDR2 YDEGEE. Trimming took off 4 bases at V and 7 bases at J, with 21 bases between the two ends. The CDR3 region is CASSIRDLSGSEQYF. CDR3 bases: TGTGCCAGCAGCATCCGGGATTTGTCGGGGAGTGAGCAGTACTTC. The full variable domain, with the rest looked up from reference TRBV5-8 and TRBJ2-7, is EAGVTQSPTHLIKTRGQQATLRCSPISGHTSVYWYQQALGLGLQFLLWYDEGEERNRGNFPPRFSGRQFPNYSSELNVNALELEDSALYLCASSIRDLSGSEQYFGPGTRLTVT.

At least ten counts were recorded for this clonotype. The CDR3 loop is CASSLGQTGYEQYF. CDR3 coding DNA: TGTGCCAGCAGCTTAGGGCAAACGGGCTACGAGCAGTACTTC. This chain connects TRBV11-2 to TRBJ2-7; D is unresolved. The CDR3 covers 14 residues. CDR1 is SGHAT and CDR2 is FQNNGV in the germline V gene. The V end was cut by 1 base, the J end by 3 bases, with 10 bases between. The whole variable domain, filled in from reference TRBV11-2 and TRBJ2-7, reads EAGVAQSPRYKIIEKRQSVAFWCNPISGHATLYWYQQILGQGPKLLIQFQNNGVVDDSQLPKDRFSAERLKGVDSTLKIQPAKLEDSAVYLCASSLGQTGYEQYFGPGTRLTVT.

A few counts support this clonotype. The CDR3: CASSLGGHEQFF. CDR3 sequence (DNA): TGTGCCAGCAGCTTAGGGGGACACGAGCAGTTCTTC. The rearrangement uses TRBV7-9 and TRBJ2-1; D may be TRBD1 (6 bases). Germline CDR1 is SEHNR and CDR2 is FQNEAQ (reference sequence). V lost 1 base and J lost 10, with 8 bases in between. The CDR3 length is 12 residues.

The chain recombines TRBV5-1 with TRBJ2-5; 9 positions agree with TRBD1. CDR1 is SGHRS and CDR2 is YFSETQ in the germline V gene. V was clipped by 5 bases and J by 5 bases; unmatched bases: 7. The CDR3 has 14 amino acids. DNA for the CDR3: TGCGCCAGCAGTACACAGGGGGCACCCGAGACCCAGTACTTC. The encoded protein is CASSTQGAPETQYF.

The chain is built from TRBV12-3 or TRBV12-4 and TRBJ2-7, with a tentative D call TRBD1 (8 bases). V lost 7 bases, J lost 7 bases, and 23 bases lay in between. The length of the CDR3 is 15 residues. The CDR3: CASNPGTGWGGEQYF. The CDR3 coding sequence is TGTGCCAGCAACCCCGGGACAGGCTGGGGAGGGGAGCAGTACTTC.

This chain uses TRBV6-2 or TRBV6-3 with TRBJ1-5; D is unresolved. In germline, CDR1 is MNHEY, CDR2 SVGEGT. CDR3 length: 13 residues. Trimming removed 5 bases from V and 6 bases from J, with 11 bases in between. CDR3 bases: TGTGCCAGCAGTCTACGGACTACTCAGCCCCAGCATTTT. Amino acids: CASSLRTTQPQHF.

This clonotype was counted a few times. This chain joins TRBV3-1 and TRBJ2-1; 9 bases line up with TRBD1. With V trimmed by 1 base and J by 16 bases, 2 bases remained unmatched. The germline V gene encodes CDR1 LGHDT and CDR2 YNNKEL (reference sequence). This CDR3 contains 11 residues. Written as DNA, the CDR3 is TGTGCCAGCAGCCAAGGACAGGGGGTATTCTTC. This codes for CASSQGQGVFF.

This clonotype was observed many times. V and J are TRBV20-1 and TRBJ2-7, with 11 bases matching TRBD1. V gave up 5 bases and J gave up 2 bases; unmatched junction bases: 8. The CDR3 is 15 residues long. The germline V gene has CDR1 DFQATT and CDR2 SNEGSKA (reference sequence). CDR3 in amino acids: CSAGNRDRGTYEQYF. Written as DNA, the CDR3 is TGCAGTGCTGGAAACCGGGACAGGGGGACCTACGAGCAGTACTTC.